This T cell receptor beta chain was captured by sequencing in a study of blood T cell repertoires in COVID-19. There are 16 residues in the CDR3. The V gene's germline CDR1 is LGHDT and CDR2 YNNKEL (reference sequence). V shed 1 base and J shed 3 bases, with 15 bases lying between them. The protocol was immunoSEQ multiplex PCR, while the TCRdb copy is restricted to in-frame clones and leaves out a portion. The table lists some 360,000 clones, around 87% of them singletons. The origin of this receptor is a woman aged 60-75 years with COVID-19, enrolled during active disease. What was sequenced was peripheral blood. This sequence joins TRBV3-1 (or the pseudogene TRBV3-2) and TRBJ1-1, with D possibly matching TRBD1 (6 bases). For the CDR3, the DNA is TGTGCCAGCAGCCAAGGCCCAGGGGAGGGTGACACTGAAGCTTTCTTT. As protein: CASSQGPGEGDTEAFF.